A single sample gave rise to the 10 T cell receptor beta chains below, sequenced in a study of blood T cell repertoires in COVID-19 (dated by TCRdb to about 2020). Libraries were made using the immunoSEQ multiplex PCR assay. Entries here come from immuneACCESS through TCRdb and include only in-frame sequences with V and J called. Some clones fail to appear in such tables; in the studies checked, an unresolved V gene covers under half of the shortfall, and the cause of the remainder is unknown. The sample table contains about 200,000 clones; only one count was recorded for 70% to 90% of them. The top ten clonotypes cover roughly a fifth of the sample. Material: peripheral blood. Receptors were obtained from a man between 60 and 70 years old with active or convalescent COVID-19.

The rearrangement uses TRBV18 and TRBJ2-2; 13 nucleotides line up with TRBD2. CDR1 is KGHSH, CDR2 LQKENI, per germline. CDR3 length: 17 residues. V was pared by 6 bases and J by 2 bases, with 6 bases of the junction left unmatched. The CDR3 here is CASSLGLAGLNTGELFF. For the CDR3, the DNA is TGTGCCAGCTCGCTGGGACTAGCGGGGCTTAACACCGGGGAGCTGTTTTTT. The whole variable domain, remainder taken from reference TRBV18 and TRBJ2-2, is NAGVMQNPRHLVRRRGQEARLRCSPMKGHSHVYWYRQLPEEGLKFMVYLQKENIIDESGMPKERFSAEFPKEGPSILRIQQVVRGDSAAYFCASSLGLAGLNTGELFFGEGSRLTVL.

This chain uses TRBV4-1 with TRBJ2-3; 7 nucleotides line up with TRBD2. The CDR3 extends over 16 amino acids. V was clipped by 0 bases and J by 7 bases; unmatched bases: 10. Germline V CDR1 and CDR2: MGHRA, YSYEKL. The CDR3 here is CASSQDAGGSPNTQYF. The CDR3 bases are TGCGCCAGCAGCCAAGATGCCGGGGGGTCCCCTAATACGCAGTATTTT.

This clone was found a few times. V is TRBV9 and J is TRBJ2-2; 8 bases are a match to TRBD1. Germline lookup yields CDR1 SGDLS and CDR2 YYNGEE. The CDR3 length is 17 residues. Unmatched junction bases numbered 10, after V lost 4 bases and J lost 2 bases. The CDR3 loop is CASSPLRGTGNTGELFF. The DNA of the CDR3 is TGTGCCAGCAGCCCCCTCCGAGGGACAGGAAACACCGGGGAGCTGTTTTTT.

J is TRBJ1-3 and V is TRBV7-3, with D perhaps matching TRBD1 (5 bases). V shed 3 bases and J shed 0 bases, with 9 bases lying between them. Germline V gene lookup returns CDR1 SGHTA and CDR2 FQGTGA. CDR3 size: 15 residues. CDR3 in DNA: TGTGCCAGCAGCTTGGACAACTACTCTGGAAACACCATATATTTT. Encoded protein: CASSLDNYSGNTIYF.

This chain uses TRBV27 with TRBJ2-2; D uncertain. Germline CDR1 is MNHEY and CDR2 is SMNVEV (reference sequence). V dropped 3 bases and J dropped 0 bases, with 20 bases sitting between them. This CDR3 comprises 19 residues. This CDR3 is CASSLFALLRGANTGELFF. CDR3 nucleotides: TGTGCCAGCAGTTTGTTTGCCCTATTGAGAGGCGCGAACACCGGGGAGCTGTTTTTT.

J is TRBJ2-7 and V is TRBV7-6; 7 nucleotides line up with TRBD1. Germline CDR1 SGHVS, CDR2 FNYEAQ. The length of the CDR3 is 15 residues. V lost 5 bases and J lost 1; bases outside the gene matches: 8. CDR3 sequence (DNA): TGTGCCAGCAGCGGGTACAGGGGACGTTCCTACGAGCAGTACTTC. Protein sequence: CASSGYRGRSYEQYF. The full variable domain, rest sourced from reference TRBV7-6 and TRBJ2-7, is GAGVSQSPRYKVTKRGQDVALRCDPISGHVSLYWYRQALGQGPEFLTYFNYEAQQDKSGLPNDRFSAERPEGSISTLTIQRTEQRDSAMYRCASSGYRGRSYEQYFGPGTRLTVT.

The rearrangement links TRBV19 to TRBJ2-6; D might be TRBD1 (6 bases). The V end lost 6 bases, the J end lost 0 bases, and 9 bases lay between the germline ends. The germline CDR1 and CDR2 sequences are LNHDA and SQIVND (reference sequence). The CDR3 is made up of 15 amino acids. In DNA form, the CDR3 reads TGTGCCAGTAGCCGGACAGACTCTGGGGCCAACGTCCTGACTTTC. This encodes CASSRTDSGANVLTF.

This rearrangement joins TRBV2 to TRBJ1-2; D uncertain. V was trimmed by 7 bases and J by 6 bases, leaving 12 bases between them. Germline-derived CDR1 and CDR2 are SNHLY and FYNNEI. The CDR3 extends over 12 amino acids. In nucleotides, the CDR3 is TGTGCCAGCAAAACCTCCTACGATGGCTACACCTTC. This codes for CASKTSYDGYTF. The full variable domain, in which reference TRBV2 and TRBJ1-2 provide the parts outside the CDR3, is EPEVTQTPSHQVTQMGQEVILRCVPISNHLYFYWYRQILGQKVEFLVSFYNNEISEKSEIFDDQFSVERPDGSNFTLKIRSTKLEDSAMYFCASKTSYDGYTFGSGTRLTVV.

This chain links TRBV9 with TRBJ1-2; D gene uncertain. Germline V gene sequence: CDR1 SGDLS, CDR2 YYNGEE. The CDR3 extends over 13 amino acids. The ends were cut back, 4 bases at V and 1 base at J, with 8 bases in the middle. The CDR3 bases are TGTGCCAGCAGCTCCCCTAGTAACTATGGCTACACCTTC. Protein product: CASSSPSNYGYTF.

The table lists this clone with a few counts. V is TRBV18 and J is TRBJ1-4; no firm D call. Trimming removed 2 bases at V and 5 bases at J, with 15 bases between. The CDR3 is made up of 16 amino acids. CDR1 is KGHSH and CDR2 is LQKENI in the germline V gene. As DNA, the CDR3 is TGTGCCAGCTCACCATCCCTGTCCGGTCTGAATGAAAAACTGTTTTTT. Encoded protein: CASSPSLSGLNEKLFF.